The T cell receptor (beta chain) under discussion was sequenced for a study of cytomegalovirus exposure and HLA in healthy donors. General study findings and limits: An analysis that was carried out later associated 16,000 or so TCR beta sequences with HLA alleles at 0.05 false discovery rate.

PCR employed 60 Vbeta and 13 Jbeta primers. Clones were read by immunoSEQ multiplex PCR, and TCRdb kept only the in-frame ones, dropping some. The sample yields 100,000 to 150,000 clones, approximately 79% seen once. Details on this clone: What it binds is not known. Its ends do not fully match the called genes, so a read error is possible.

Germline CDR1 reads WSHSY; CDR2 reads SAAADI. CDR3 length equals 14 residues. The receptor was isolated from a man between 25 and 39 years old in good health and CMV-seronegative. Sequenced: PBMCs. The rearrangement uses TRBV10-2 and TRBJ2-6; perhaps TRBD1 as D (5 bases). DNA of the CDR3: TGCGCCAGCAGGCCAAGGGCTGGGGCCAACGGCCTGACTTTC. Translating it yields CASRPRAGANGLTF.